The 3 T cell receptor beta chains below come from one sample, sequenced in a study of blood T cell repertoires in COVID-19. Sequencing used immunoSEQ multiplex PCR; TCRdb keeps in-frame clones, though not all of them. The sample lists around 180,000 clones, around 83% occurring once. The sample taken for sequencing was peripheral blood. The source of these receptors is a human donor in a cohort sampled during active COVID-19.

The chain carries TRBV7-3 and TRBJ2-1; D unclear. CDR1 and CDR2 from the germline V gene are SGHTA and FQGTGA. V gave up 2 bases and J gave up 7 bases, with 9 bases separating them. This CDR3 region has 13 residues. Here the CDR3 DNA reads TGTGCCAGCAGCTTAGGCCGCCAGAATGAGCAGTTCTTC. Amino acids: CASSLGRQNEQFF.

CDR3 in DNA: TGTGCCAGCAGCTTCGGACAGGGGAATCAGCCCCAGCATTTT. Encoded protein: CASSFGQGNQPQHF. The chain uses TRBV3-1 (or the pseudogene TRBV3-2) and TRBJ1-5; 9 nucleotides align to TRBD1. V lost 5 bases to trimming and J lost 4 bases; unmatched junction nucleotides: 3. CDR1 is LGHDT and CDR2 is YNNKEL in the germline V gene (reference sequence). The CDR3 covers 14 residues.

This chain links TRBV12-3 or TRBV12-4 with TRBJ1-2, with D maybe TRBD1 (6 bases). V was pared by 5 bases and J by 4 bases, with 8 bases between. The CDR3 contains 12 residues. The CDR3 is CASSRTAYGYTF. DNA for the CDR3: TGTGCCAGCAGTCGGACAGCCTATGGCTACACCTTC.